This note documents a single TCR beta chain sequence. Its antigen is currently not known. The sample holds no much larger clone one base away, and base qualities are not on file. This sample stems from a study of CD8 T cells in Susac syndrome (dated by TCRdb to about 2019). Regarding the complete study: The study used repertoire sequencing to test whether antigen drove CD8+ T cell activation and differentiation in Susac syndrome.

Overall study results and their limits: The TCR sequencing and HLA analysis was acknowledged to have included a relatively small number of individuals.

RNA was extracted using the RNeasy kit, and roughly 0.45 to 1 microgram was reverse transcribed with random hexamers. The immunoSEQ multiplex PCR assay, covering 54 Vbeta and 13 Jbeta segments, was used to amplify TCR beta CDR3 regions. PCR amplification bias was corrected using a synthetic template baseline for primer optimization and computational correction. From the authors' description of their analysis: Reads were annotated to V, D and J genes according to IMGT and were analyzed with immunoSEQ Analyzer, with only productive sequences retained. To calculate clonality, Shannon entropy was normalized by log2 of the number of productive unique sequences and then subtracted from one. For each patient and control, public and private clones were evaluated among the 100 most prevalent clones. Susac-specific clones were defined as absent from healthy and MS cohorts, 1052 published viral clones and other ImmuneACCESS disease sequences. The raw public reads went through TCRdb reprocessing: fastp at Q25, MiXCR clone calling, in-frame beta chains kept. Rows merge per CDR3 protein into single entries with the most common DNA and genes. TCRdb's processing, not the authors' own work, is the source of the V and J calls. The sample has just under 150,000 distinct CDR3 sequences on record, approximately 93% of them singletons. Jointly, the top ten make up approximately 0.09% of the sample.

High-throughput TCR beta sequencing profiled peripheral blood CD8+ and CD4+ T cells from healthy donors, Susac syndrome patients and multiple sclerosis patients. Healthy donors were age- and sex-matched controls. Bulk CD8+ and CD4+ T cells were purified by magnetic negative isolation, while CD8+ TEMRA cells were enriched using FACS. Blood was drawn into EDTA tubes, processed within 24 hours, and PBMCs were isolated by density gradient centrifugation. PBMCs intended for TCR sequencing were frozen in liquid nitrogen and were later thawed in a 37 degrees C water bath. The sorted or isolated CD4+, CD8+ and CD8+ TEMRA cells had a purity of 90% or higher. Trimming takes 5 bases off V and 2 bases off J; junction bases not matched to a gene: 5. From the germline V gene (reference sequence), CDR1 is SEHNR and CDR2 is FQNEAQ. From cysteine to phenylalanine, the CDR3 is 15 amino acids long. The entry retains the CDR3 DNA only, 45 bases that are in frame from base 1.

This receptor was taken from a human donor in good health. The sequenced material came from CD4+ T cells from PBMCs. The V and J genes are TRBV7-9 and TRBJ2-5; 10 bases in the middle match TRBD2. Read as DNA, the sequence is TGTGCCAGCAGCAAGGGACTAGCGCCGCAAGAGACCCAGTACTTC. This sequence encodes CASSKGLAPQETQYF. The CDR3 plus the reference TRBV7-9 and TRBJ2-5 genes for the other parts give the full variable domain: DTGVSQNPRHKITKRGQNVTFRCDPISEHNRLYWYRQTLGQGPEFLTYFQNEAQLEKSRLLSDRFSAERPKGSFSTLEIQRTEQGDSAMYLCASSKGLAPQETQYFGPGTRLLVL.